Listed here are 27 T cell receptor beta chains from one sample, sequenced in a study of blood T cell repertoires in COVID-19. Here immunoSEQ multiplex PCR was the method, and the copy in TCRdb shows in-frame clones only, minus some. In the table there are some 200,000 clones, 85% to 90% of which are singletons. The material sequenced was peripheral blood. Receptor source: a young woman who had recovered from COVID-19.

This clone was recorded a few times. The V and J genes are TRBV7-2 and TRBJ1-2; TRBD1 matches 7 bases. CDR1 and CDR2 from the germline V gene are SGHTA and FQGNSA. The CDR3 is 19 residues long. V trimming: 0 bases; J trimming: 4 bases; junction bases outside the gene matches: 17. CDR3 in DNA: TGTGCCAGCAGCTTAGCGTATTTAGGCAGGGGGTCCGGCGGCTATGGCTACACCTTC. Translation gives CASSLAYLGRGSGGYGYTF.

This clone was found a few times. The rearrangement links TRBV27 to TRBJ1-2, with D unresolved. With 2 bases removed from V and 2 bases from J, the gap between germline ends came to 9 bases. Per the germline V gene, CDR1 is MNHEY and CDR2 is SMNVEV (reference sequence). The CDR3 runs 14 residues. CDR3 sequence: CASSLRQVNYGYTF. As DNA, the CDR3 is TGTGCCAGCAGTTTAAGGCAGGTGAACTATGGCTACACCTTC.

The rearrangement links TRBV9 to TRBJ1-6; 8 bases are shared with TRBD1. This CDR3 is 15 amino acids long. Unmatched junction bases numbered 15, after V lost 6 bases and J lost 13 bases. Germline V lookup: CDR1 SGDLS, CDR2 YYNGEE. The CDR3 DNA follows: TGTGCCAGCACGTCAGGGGGCTCGAAGGTTTCGCCCCTCCACTTT. Translated: CASTSGGSKVSPLHF.

The V call is TRBV7-3, the J call TRBJ2-1; 12 bases match TRBD2. CDR1 is SGHTA, CDR2 FQGTGA, per germline. This CDR3 spans 14 amino acids. V lost 7 bases and J lost 7; bases outside the gene matches: 5. The CDR3 DNA reads as TGTGCCAGCACCGGACTAGCGGGGTTGAATGAGCAGTTCTTC. Its protein product is CASTGLAGLNEQFF.

The genes are TRBV18 and TRBJ2-1, with 9 bases matching TRBD2. The CDR3 loop spans 15 amino acids. With 3 bases clipped from V and 7 bases from J, the junction kept 7 bases outside the gene matches. Germline loops: CDR1 KGHSH, CDR2 LQKENI. The CDR3 coding sequence is TGTGCCAGCTCACCCCTAGCGGGGTCTGGGAATGAGCAGTTCTTC. Translation gives CASSPLAGSGNEQFF.

The CDR3: CASSQDLAEVYNEQFF. DNA for the CDR3: TGCGCCAGCAGCCAAGATCTGGCTGAGGTTTACAATGAGCAGTTCTTC. The chain employs TRBV4-3 and TRBJ2-1; D unclear. The ends were cut back, 0 bases at V and 4 bases at J, with 13 bases in the middle. This CDR3 region has 16 residues. Germline loops: CDR1 LGHNA, CDR2 YSLEER.

In the case of this clone: At one end, the junction sequence differs from germline, possibly due to a read error. V and J are TRBV11-2 and TRBJ2-7; 8 bases are shared with TRBD2. The germline CDR1 and CDR2 sequences are SGHAT and FQNNGV. The CDR3 consists of 15 residues. In nucleotides, the CDR3 is TGTGCCAGCACCTTAAGGCTAGCGGGTACCTACGAGCAGTACTTC. It encodes CASTLRLAGTYEQYF.

The chain recombines TRBV20-1 with TRBJ2-1, with 12 positions matching TRBD2. Germline CDR1 DFQATT, CDR2 SNEGSKA (reference sequence). V trimming: 3 bases; J trimming: 5 bases; junction bases outside the gene matches: 5. The CDR3 covers 15 residues. The CDR3 DNA reads TGCAGTGCTAGTCCGCTAGCGGGAGGGGACAATGAGCAGTTCTTC. Residues: CSASPLAGGDNEQFF.

This rearrangement joins TRBV28 to TRBJ2-5, with 9 bases identical to TRBD2. V trimming: 2 bases; J trimming: 5 bases; junction bases outside the gene matches: 6. The CDR3 runs to 15 residues. The germline V gene has CDR1 MDHEN and CDR2 SYDVKM. The CDR3 DNA follows: TGTGCCAGCAGTTTAGGCGGGAGGGCCCCGGAGACCCAGTACTTC. Its translation: CASSLGGRAPETQYF. The variable domain in full, with the rest retrieved from reference TRBV28 and TRBJ2-5, is DVKVTQSSRYLVKRTGEKVFLECVQDMDHENMFWYRQDPGLGLRLIYFSYDVKMKEKGDIPEGYSVSREKKERFSLILESASTNQTSMYLCASSLGGRAPETQYFGPGTRLLVL.

The V and J genes are TRBV4-3 and TRBJ2-1, with TRBD2 matching over 8 bases. Germline V gene data show CDR1 as LGHNA and CDR2 as YSLEER. V dropped 4 bases and J dropped 1; count of bases not matched to a gene: 9. The CDR3 totals 17 residues. The CDR3 DNA is TGCGCCAGCAGCCCCTATTCAGCGGGAGAATCCTACAATGAGCAGTTCTTC. Amino acids: CASSPYSAGESYNEQFF.

This chain uses TRBV18 with TRBJ1-1; 8 bases map to TRBD1. J was trimmed by 7 bases and V by 0 bases; bases with no gene match: 13. CDR1 is KGHSH, CDR2 LQKENI, per germline. The CDR3 totals 17 residues. The CDR3 nucleotides read TGTGCCAGCTCACCACCCTCAGGGGGCCGGAGGGGGATTGAAGCTTTCTTT. It encodes CASSPPSGGRRGIEAFF.

The CDR3 DNA is TGTGCCAGCAGCCTGGGGTGGCAGGGGGCGGCCACTGAAGCTTTCTTT. Residues: CASSLGWQGAATEAFF. The chain joins TRBV7-9 to TRBJ1-1; 8 nucleotides line up with TRBD1. In germline, CDR1 is SEHNR, CDR2 FQNEAQ (reference sequence). With 5 bases clipped from V and 4 bases from J, the junction kept 12 bases outside the gene matches. CDR3 size: 16 residues.

This chain joins TRBV12-3 or TRBV12-4 and TRBJ1-6; D is perhaps TRBD1 (5 bases). The germline V and J ends were trimmed by 6 bases and 9 bases, with 9 bases remaining between them. The CDR3 contains 12 residues. CDR3 bases: TGTGCCAGCAGCCCCGACAGTTCACCCCTCCACTTT. Protein product: CASSPDSSPLHF.

This chain uses TRBV11-2 with TRBJ2-2; 12 nucleotides agree with TRBD1. The V segment lost 2 bases and the J segment 4 bases; nucleotides outside the gene matches: 2. CDR3 size: 16 residues. Germline lookup yields CDR1 SGHAT and CDR2 FQNNGV. The CDR3 coding sequence is TGTGCCAGCAGCTTACGGGGACAGGGGGCCACCGGGGAGCTGTTTTTT. This translates into CASSLRGQGATGELFF.

This clone was detected only once. This chain joins TRBV9 and TRBJ2-2; tentative D call: TRBD2 (6 bases). Trimming left V 0 bases short and J 5 bases short, with 14 bases between. Germline CDR1 is SGDLS and CDR2 is YYNGEE. This CDR3 contains 16 residues. The CDR3 bases are TGTGCCAGCAGCGTAGTTATGGAGGGTTGGACCGGGGAGCTGTTTTTT. Amino acid sequence: CASSVVMEGWTGELFF.

The chain is built from TRBV5-1 and TRBJ1-3, with D perhaps matching TRBD1 (6 bases). V was cut by 0 bases and J by 0 bases, with 10 bases left in between. CDR1 is SGHRS, CDR2 YFSETQ, per germline. The CDR3 is 16 residues long. The CDR3 reads CASSLEQGVSGNTIYF. CDR3 nucleotide sequence: TGCGCCAGCAGCTTGGAACAGGGAGTCTCTGGAAACACCATATATTTT.

The chain employs TRBV5-1 and TRBJ1-5; 9 bases are a match to TRBD1. V was clipped by 4 bases and J by 7 bases; unmatched bases: 3. The CDR3 length is 13 residues. The V gene's germline CDR1 is SGHRS and CDR2 YFSETQ. CDR3 in DNA: TGCGCCAGCAGCCACACAGGGGGCCAGCCCCAGCATTTT. Translating gives CASSHTGGQPQHF. Together with reference TRBV5-1 and TRBJ1-5, the CDR3 gives the full variable domain: KAGVTQTPRYLIKTRGQQVTLSCSPISGHRSVSWYQQTPGQGLQFLFEYFSETQRNKGNFPGRFSGRQFSNSRSEMNVSTLELGDSALYLCASSHTGGQPQHFGDGTRLSIL.

This chain joins TRBV14 and TRBJ2-4; a weak D match, TRBD2 (5 bases). The V gene's germline CDR1 is SGHDN and CDR2 FVKESK. The CDR3 has 13 amino acids. V was shortened by 5 bases and J by 6 bases, with 11 bases between the two germline ends. CDR3 coding DNA: TGTGCCAGCAGCATCCCGGGGAGAAACATTCAGTACTTC. Translated: CASSIPGRNIQYF.

The chain couples TRBV9 to TRBJ2-1, with 9 bases lining up with TRBD1. J gave up 2 bases and V 4 bases, and 7 bases lay outside the gene matches. The CDR3 totals 16 residues. Germline values: CDR1 SGDLS, CDR2 YYNGEE. CDR3 in DNA: TGTGCCAGCAGCTGGACAGGGGATATGGCCTACAATGAGCAGTTCTTC. Its protein product is CASSWTGDMAYNEQFF.

This chain uses TRBV6-5 with TRBJ1-2; D is perhaps TRBD1 (5 bases). Germline loops: CDR1 MNHEY, CDR2 SVGAGI. The CDR3 is made up of 15 amino acids. V lost 0 bases and J lost 4, with 12 bases in between. CDR3 region: CASSYSIIRGYGYTF. The CDR3 nucleotides read TGTGCCAGCAGTTACTCGATAATAAGGGGCTATGGCTACACCTTC.

This chain connects TRBV18 to TRBJ2-5, with TRBD1 matching 7 bases. After removal of 8 bases from V and 1 base from J, the junction contained 4 bases not matched to a gene. Germline V gene lookup returns CDR1 KGHSH and CDR2 LQKENI. This CDR3 region has 13 residues. For the CDR3, the DNA is TGTGCCAGCCGCCGGGACAGCCAAGAGACCCAGTACTTC. Its translation is CASRRDSQETQYF.

The chain couples TRBV5-4 to TRBJ2-1, with 7 nucleotides matching TRBD1. V dropped 4 bases and J dropped 4; count of bases not matched to a gene: 8. Germline V gene data show CDR1 as SGHNT and CDR2 as YYREEE (reference sequence). The CDR3 runs to 15 residues. CDR3 nucleotide sequence: TGTGCCAGCAGCATCGGACAGGCCGTATACAATGAGCAGTTCTTC. It encodes CASSIGQAVYNEQFF.

This chain links TRBV5-6 with TRBJ2-1; 7 bases are shared with TRBD2. The germline CDR1 and CDR2 sequences are SGHDT and YYEEEE. J lost 4 bases, V lost 1 base, and 11 bases had no gene match. The CDR3 contains 17 residues. For the CDR3, the DNA is TGTGCCAGCAGCTTGCCAAGAGGACTAGACATTTACAATGAGCAGTTCTTC. This encodes CASSLPRGLDIYNEQFF.

The gene calls are TRBV3-1 (or the pseudogene TRBV3-2) and TRBJ2-3; perhaps TRBD2 as D (6 bases). Germline V gives CDR1 LGHDT, CDR2 YNNKEL (reference sequence). V lost 3 bases and J 3 bases, leaving 10 bases between the germline ends. The CDR3 consists of 14 residues. CDR3: CASSQGGRTDTQYF. The CDR3 DNA sequence: TGTGCCAGCAGCCAGGGGGGTCGGACAGATACGCAGTATTTT.

This sequence joins TRBV14 and TRBJ2-7, with D perhaps TRBD1 (6 bases). Per germline, CDR1 SGHDN and CDR2 FVKESK. The CDR3 consists of 18 residues. Trimming stripped 1 base from V and 3 bases from J, with 22 bases between. The CDR3 region has the DNA TGTGCCAGCAGCCAAGTCCTCCTCGACGACAGGATCGGCTACGAGCAGTACGTC. Its protein product is CASSQVLLDDRIGYEQYV.

This sequence joins TRBV27 and TRBJ1-5; D unclear. Germline lookup yields CDR1 MNHEY and CDR2 SMNVEV (reference sequence). Between the trimmed V and J ends, which lost 2 bases and 4 bases, there was a span of 12 bases. This CDR3 comprises 15 residues. The CDR3 loop reads CASSLREGRNQPQHF. DNA of the CDR3: TGTGCCAGCAGTTTACGGGAAGGACGGAATCAGCCCCAGCATTTT.

The chain is built from TRBV5-5 and TRBJ1-4; 7 bases match TRBD1. V was pared by 0 bases and J by 7 bases, with 6 bases of the junction left unmatched. Germline-derived CDR1 and CDR2 are SGHKS and YYEKEE (reference sequence). This CDR3 has 15 amino acids. CDR3 coding DNA: TGTGCCAGCAGCTTGGCGACAGGGCGTAGTGAAAAACTGTTTTTT. As protein: CASSLATGRSEKLFF.